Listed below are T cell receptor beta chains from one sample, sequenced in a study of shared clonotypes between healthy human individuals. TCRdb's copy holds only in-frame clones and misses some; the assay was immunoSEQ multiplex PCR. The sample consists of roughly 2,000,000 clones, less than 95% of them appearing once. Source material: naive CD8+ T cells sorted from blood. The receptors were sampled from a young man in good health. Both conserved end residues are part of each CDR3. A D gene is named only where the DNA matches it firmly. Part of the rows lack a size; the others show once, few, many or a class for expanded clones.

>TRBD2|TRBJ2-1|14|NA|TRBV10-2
TGCGCCAGCGGCGTAGCGGGAGGCTACAATGAGCAGTTCTTC
CASGVAGGYNEQFF
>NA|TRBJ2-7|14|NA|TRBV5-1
TGCGCCAGCAGCTTGGGCGGGCACTCCTACGAGCAGTACTTC
CASSLGGHSYEQYF
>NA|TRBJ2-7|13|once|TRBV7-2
TGTGCCAGCAGCTTAGGCGTCTTTTACGAGCAGTACTTC
CASSLGVFYEQYF
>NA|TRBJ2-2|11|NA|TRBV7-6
TGTGCCAGCAGCTTGCTCGGGGAGCTGTTTTTT
CASSLLGELFF
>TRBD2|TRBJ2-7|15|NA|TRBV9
TGTGCCAGCAGCGTAGGGGTGGGAGGGGCCTACGAGCAGTACTTC
CASSVGVGGAYEQYF
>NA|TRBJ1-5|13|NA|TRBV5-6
TGTGCCAGCAGCTTGGATGGCGGTCAGCCCCAGCATTTT
CASSLDGGQPQHF
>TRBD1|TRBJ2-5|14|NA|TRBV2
TGTGCCAGCTGGGCTTGGGACAGGAGCGAGACCCAGTACTTC
CASWAWDRSETQYF
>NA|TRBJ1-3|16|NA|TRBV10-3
TGTGCCATCAGTGACTCGACATTAAGCTCTGGAAACACCATATATTTT
CAISDSTLSSGNTIYF
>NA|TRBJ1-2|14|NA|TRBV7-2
TGTGCCAGCAGCTTAGGTGGGGAGCCTAAAGGCTACACCTTC
CASSLGGEPKGYTF
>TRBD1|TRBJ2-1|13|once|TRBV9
TGTGCCAGCAGCGCGGGACAGCACAATGAGCAGTTCTTC
CASSAGQHNEQFF
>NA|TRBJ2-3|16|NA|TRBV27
TGTGCCAGCAGTTCCCGCGTCACGCCCAGCACAGATACGCAGTATTTT
CASSSRVTPSTDTQYF
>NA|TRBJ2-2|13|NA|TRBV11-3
TGTGCCAGCAGCTTAGGTGGTCTCGGGGAGCTGTTTTTT
CASSLGGLGELFF
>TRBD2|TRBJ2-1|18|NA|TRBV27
TGTGCCAGCTGCCCTATTCCGTTAGCGGGAGGACTCTACAATGAGCAGTTCTTC
CASCPIPLAGGLYNEQFF
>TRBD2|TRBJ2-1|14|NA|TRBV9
TGTGCCAGCAGCGATACTAGCGGGAGGGATGAGCAGTTCTTC
CASSDTSGRDEQFF
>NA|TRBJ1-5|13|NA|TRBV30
TGTGCCTGGAGCCCAGATAGCAATCAGCCCCAGCATTTT
CAWSPDSNQPQHF
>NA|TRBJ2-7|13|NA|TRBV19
TGTGCCAGTAGTATAGTACGGGGACGGGAGCAGTACTTC
CASSIVRGREQYF
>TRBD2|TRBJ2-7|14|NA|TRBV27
TGTGCCAGCAGTCAGAACCGGGACTACTACGAGCAGTACTTC
CASSQNRDYYEQYF
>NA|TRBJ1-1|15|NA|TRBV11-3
TGTGCCAGCACGCAGATCGCAGGCCCTGGCACTGAAGCTTTCTTT
CASTQIAGPGTEAFF